The 5 T cell receptor beta chains below come from one sample, sequenced in a study of T cell responses to AZD1222 COVID-19 vaccine. The protocol was immunoSEQ multiplex PCR, while the TCRdb copy is restricted to in-frame clones and leaves out a portion. The sample records 95,000 to 150,000 clones, approximately 90% being singletons. The source was peripheral blood, collected on day 0 of AZD1222 vaccination. The receptors stem from an adult in good health.

This clone was found once. The J gene is TRBJ2-3, the V gene TRBV29-1; 9 nucleotides line up with TRBD2. V shed 4 bases and J 0 bases; nucleotides not matched to a gene: 11. The length of the CDR3 is 17 residues. CDR1 and CDR2 from the germline V gene are SQVTM and ANQGSEA. The CDR3 bases are TGCAGCGTTGCCCGAATAGGACTAGCGCCTAGCACAGATACGCAGTATTTT. Protein: CSVARIGLAPSTDTQYF.

The V and J genes are TRBV9 and TRBJ1-2; 8 nucleotides agree with TRBD1. The CDR3 contains 15 residues. The J segment lost 7 bases and the V segment lost 5 bases, leaving 13 bases of the junction unmatched. The germline CDR1 and CDR2 sequences are SGDLS and YYNGEE. The CDR3 sequence is CASRGSQGVTRGYTF. The CDR3 region has the DNA TGTGCCAGCAGGGGATCACAGGGGGTAACTCGTGGCTACACCTTC.

The rearrangement joins TRBV25-1 to TRBJ2-7, with D possibly called TRBD1 or TRBD2 (5 bases each). V was trimmed by 8 bases and J by 1 base, leaving 12 bases between them. CDR3 length: 13 amino acids. CDR1 and CDR2 from the germline V gene are MGHDK and SYGVNS. The CDR3: CASGDGNSYEQYF. DNA for the CDR3: TGTGCCAGCGGGGACGGAAATTCCTACGAGCAGTACTTC.

The chain combines TRBV6-5 with TRBJ2-1; TRBD1 is a possible D gene (6 bases). Looked up from germline, CDR1 is MNHEY and CDR2 is SVGAGI. The CDR3 spans 14 residues. Deletions cut 2 bases from V and 1 base from J, with 6 bases between. CDR3 in amino acids: CASSYQGSYNEQFF. CDR3 DNA: TGTGCCAGCAGTTACCAGGGGTCCTACAATGAGCAGTTCTTC.

The rearrangement links TRBV4-1 to TRBJ2-7, with TRBD1 as a possible D gene (6 bases). The V gene lost 3 bases and the J gene lost 6 bases, with 18 bases spanning the gap. Germline loops: CDR1 MGHRA, CDR2 YSYEKL. The CDR3 spans 15 residues. This CDR3 reads CASSQGSSGAGEQYF. CDR3 sequence (DNA): TGCGCCAGCAGCCAGGGGTCCTCAGGGGCGGGCGAGCAGTACTTC.